The clone carrying this T cell receptor (beta chain) has a handful of counts. Antigen: not known. Making TCR cDNA involved 5'RACE template switching, which added UMIs and a universal primer site. MiXCR, applied by TCRdb to the 5' RACE reads, yields one record per CDR3 protein. The repertoire includes 400,000 or so distinct CDR3 sequences, roughly 20% of them detected once, and around 17% sits in the top ten. This entry belongs to a study of T cells after yellow fever vaccination. Turning to the study itself: Those fractions that held only low numbers of cells were prepared using the SMART-Seq v4 Ultra Low Input RNA kit.

Study-wide points: Only a minor proportion of clonotypes was detected across both CD4 and CD8 compartments.

The sequence derives from a man aged 18 to 30 who received the YFV17D yellow fever vaccine. Sequenced here: PBMCs, sampled before the yellow fever booster vaccination.

Here the CDR3 DNA reads TGCGCCAGCAGCTTGGAGGGGGCCGGCTATGGCTACACCTTC. It is translated as CASSLEGAGYGYTF. V gene TRBV5-1 combines with J gene TRBJ1-2; 7 positions agree with TRBD1. Losses at the gene ends were 0 bases for V and 4 bases for J; bases not matched to a gene: 3. The germline gives CDR1 SGHRS, CDR2 YFSETQ. The CDR3 extends over 14 amino acids. The full variable domain, completed using reference TRBV5-1 and TRBJ1-2, is KAGVTQTPRYLIKTRGQQVTLSCSPISGHRSVSWYQQTPGQGLQFLFEYFSETQRNKGNFPGRFSGRQFSNSRSEMNVSTLELGDSALYLCASSLEGAGYGYTFGSGTRLTVV.